One and the same sample provided the 5 T cell receptor beta chains below, sequenced in a study of T-cell reconstitution after alpha-beta-depleted transplantation in children. TCRbeta library construction was performed incorporating unique molecular identifiers. TCRdb reprocessed the PCR reads via MiXCR and lists one record per CDR3 protein. The sample holds about 870,000 distinct CDR3 sequences; roughly 15% are singletons and the top ten take under 6%. Here the sequenced sample was PBMCs, mostly from graft donor cells, taken 360 days after TCRalphabeta/CD19-depleted stem cell transplant. These receptors all come from a male patient under 18 who had a stem cell transplant for acute lymphoblastic leukemia, so the T cells may come from the graft donor.

Only a few counts were recorded for this clonotype. V is TRBV9 and J is TRBJ2-3; TRBD1 agrees at 7 bases. V was clipped by 3 bases and J by 1 base; unmatched bases: 8. Germline values: CDR1 SGDLS, CDR2 YYNGEE. CDR3 length: 16 amino acids. Here the CDR3 reads CASSEDRWYRTDTQYF. The CDR3 nucleotides read TGTGCCAGCAGCGAGGACAGGTGGTACCGCACAGATACGCAGTATTTT.

This clonotype has at least ten counts. The V call is TRBV5-6, the J call TRBJ2-7; D is ambiguous. Germline V lookup: CDR1 SGHDT, CDR2 YYEEEE. The V gene lost 4 bases and the J gene lost 6 bases, with 11 bases spanning the gap. This CDR3 is built from 12 residues. The CDR3, as DNA: TGTGCCAGCAGCCCTCCGTGGGGCGAGCAGTACTTC. This codes for CASSPPWGEQYF.

This clonotype was picked up many times. The V call is TRBV4-1, the J call TRBJ2-5; D remains ambiguous. Germline lookup yields CDR1 MGHRA and CDR2 YSYEKL. The CDR3 runs 12 residues. Trimming pared 1 base from V and 5 bases from J, leaving 5 bases between. CDR3 DNA: TGCGCCAGCAGCCAAGCCTTGGAGACCCAGTACTTC. Amino acid sequence: CASSQALETQYF.

The chain joins TRBV15 to TRBJ1-5; D is unclear. CDR3 length: 14 residues. The V end lost 4 bases, the J end lost 6 bases, and 13 bases lay between the germline ends. Looked up from germline, CDR1 is LNHNV and CDR2 is YYDKDF (reference sequence). CDR3: CATSNKLRGQPQHF. CDR3 DNA: TGTGCCACCAGCAATAAGTTGCGCGGTCAGCCCCAGCATTTT.

The DNA for the CDR3 is TGTGCCATCCCCAGACGAGGCACCGGGGAGCTGTTTTTT. Protein: CAIPRRGTGELFF. The rearrangement joins TRBV7-9 to TRBJ2-2, with D unresolved. The V end was cut by 10 bases, the J end by 4 bases, with 13 bases between. The CDR3 consists of 13 residues. The germline CDR1 and CDR2 sequences are SEHNR and FQNEAQ (reference sequence).